This TCR beta chain appears in the sequencing data of a study of cytomegalovirus exposure and HLA in healthy donors. The germline CDR1 and CDR2 sequences are SGHRS and YFSETQ. The CDR3 has 16 residues. Trimming took 4 bases from V and 2 from J, leaving 17 bases between them. This clone was seen a handful of times. Antigen specificity is unknown. PCR involved 60 Vbeta and 13 Jbeta primers. Data came from immunoSEQ multiplex PCR; TCRdb stores just in-frame clones and leaves some out. The repertoire includes some 200,000 clones, around 85% of them detected once, and approximately 1.5% sits in the top ten. Notes on the study in general: Analysis was carried out at a later point, and it linked a missense DCLRE1C variant to TCR beta V- and J-gene trimming. Most TCR beta V segments were productive about 90% or about 30% of the time in an earlier analysis.

The receptor comes from a man aged 50-60 years in good health and CMV-seronegative. V gene TRBV5-1 combines with J gene TRBJ2-3; D might be TRBD1 (5 bases). The sequenced material came from PBMCs. This CDR3 reads CASSPRGSGYTDTQYF. DNA of the CDR3: TGCGCCAGCAGCCCTAGGGGAAGTGGGTACACAGATACGCAGTATTTT.